The rows below give T cell receptor beta chains drawn from one sample of a study of CD8 T cells in Susac syndrome. A single record per CDR3 protein comes from TCRdb applying MiXCR to the immunoSEQ multiplex PCR reads. The table lists about 84,000 distinct CDR3 sequences, over 85% of them singletons. Sequencing input: CD8+ T cells from PBMCs. The receptor source for this set is a human donor in good health. The CDR3 runs from the conserved cysteine through the conserved F or W. Size tells how often a clone was seen (once, few, many) or the class of an expanded clone, and some rows leave it out.

length: 15; J: TRBJ1-2; V: TRBV2; size: once; CDR3: CASSDAREGNYGYTF
length: 13; J: TRBJ2-2; V: TRBV20-1; size: .; CDR3: CSASGGDTGELFF
length: 14; J: TRBJ2-7; V: TRBV29-1; size: .; CDR3: CSVLPDRYPYEQYF
length: 15; J: TRBJ1-2; V: TRBV29-1; size: .; CDR3: CSVEDQEGVVYGYTF
length: 13; J: TRBJ1-3; V: TRBV29-1; size: .; CDR3: CSVAGTSGNTIYF
length: 17; J: TRBJ2-7; V: TRBV5-6; size: .; CDR3: CASSFFSWTFSSYEQYF
length: 14; J: TRBJ1-2; V: TRBV20-1; size: once; CDR3: CSARRATNNYGYTF
length: 16; J: TRBJ1-1; V: TRBV5-6; size: .; CDR3: CASSSDQTTENTEAFF
length: 12; J: TRBJ2-5; V: TRBV6-5; size: .; CDR3: CALGQVQETQYF
length: 11; J: TRBJ2-3; V: TRBV5-4; size: .; CDR3: CASTLGDTQYF
length: 12; J: TRBJ2-1; V: TRBV6-2/TRBV6-3; size: once; CDR3: CASSYVYNEQFF
length: 14; J: TRBJ1-6; V: TRBV12-3/TRBV12-4; size: .; CDR3: CASSPQGGDSPLHF
length: 15; J: TRBJ2-3; V: TRBV6-4; size: once; CDR3: CASKGDGGSTDTQYF
length: 13; J: TRBJ2-3; V: TRBV6-2/TRBV6-3; size: .; CDR3: CASSYSSTDTQYF
length: 15; J: TRBJ1-1; V: TRBV27; size: .; CDR3: CASSPSGRGNTEAFF
length: 16; J: TRBJ1-5; V: TRBV10-3; size: .; CDR3: CAISGRGDFSNQPQHF
length: 12; J: TRBJ2-1; V: TRBV12-3/TRBV12-4; size: .; CDR3: CASSLGWDEQFF
length: 18; J: TRBJ2-5; V: TRBV11-2; size: .; CDR3: CASSQSGGGGELQETQYF
length: 12; J: TRBJ2-7; V: TRBV7-9; size: .; CDR3: CAVDRLRHEQYF
length: 15; J: TRBJ1-2; V: TRBV2; size: .; CDR3: CASSEATGGSSGYTF
length: 14; J: TRBJ2-7; V: TRBV20-1; size: .; CDR3: CSARSLAGDYEQYF
length: 12; J: TRBJ2-7; V: TRBV20-1; size: .; CDR3: CSAGTGDYEQYF
length: 13; J: TRBJ2-3; V: TRBV29-1; size: .; CDR3: CSVVAVSTDTQYF
length: 19; J: TRBJ2-1; V: TRBV27; size: once; CDR3: CASSLSQSVRDREGNEQFF
length: 14; J: TRBJ2-5; V: TRBV4-1; size: .; CDR3: CASSGRGQGETQYF
length: 11; J: TRBJ2-5; V: TRBV6-5; size: .; CDR3: CASRTGETQYF
length: 12; J: TRBJ1-5; V: TRBV15; size: .; CDR3: CATSQPRSPQHF
length: 14; J: TRBJ2-7; V: TRBV19; size: .; CDR3: CASSIGGFSYEQYF